The rows below give T cell receptor beta chains drawn from one sample of a study of cytomegalovirus exposure and HLA in healthy donors. TCRdb keeps only in-frame clones here, not all; method: immunoSEQ multiplex PCR. This sample has 43,000 or so clones; about 93% occur once, and the top ten carry 5.6%. The specimen was PBMCs. The receptors were sampled from a man aged 18 to 30 in good health and CMV-seronegative. Each CDR3 is given with its conserved first and last residue. D genes are given only for firm matches. Size values are once, few and many counts, or a class for expanded clones, and some rows have none.

D gene: -
J gene: TRBJ1-1
clone size: -
V gene: TRBV6-5
CDR3 protein: CASSATGMNTEAFF
CDR3 DNA: TGTGCCAGCAGTGCGACAGGCATGAACACTGAAGCTTTCTTT

D gene: TRBD1
J gene: TRBJ2-3
clone size: once
V gene: TRBV28
CDR3 protein: CASNKPGQGTDTQYF
CDR3 DNA: TGTGCCAGCAATAAACCGGGACAGGGCACAGATACGCAGTATTTT

D gene: -
J gene: TRBJ1-4
clone size: once
V gene: TRBV29-1
CDR3 protein: CSVRTQGTTNEKLFF
CDR3 DNA: TGCAGCGTTAGGACCCAGGGGACAACTAATGAAAAACTGTTTTTT

D gene: TRBD1
J gene: TRBJ2-7
clone size: -
V gene: TRBV28
CDR3 protein: CASSNLGTGTYEQYF
CDR3 DNA: TGTGCCAGCAGTAACCTAGGGACAGGAACCTACGAGCAGTACTTC

D gene: -
J gene: TRBJ1-5
clone size: -
V gene: TRBV7-9
CDR3 protein: CASSSYSNQPQHF
CDR3 DNA: TGTGCCAGCAGCTCTTATAGCAATCAGCCCCAGCATTTT

D gene: -
J gene: TRBJ1-3
clone size: -
V gene: TRBV5-1
CDR3 protein: CASSIPTGVSGNTIYF
CDR3 DNA: TGCGCCAGCAGCATTCCCACAGGAGTCTCTGGAAACACCATATATTTT

D gene: -
J gene: TRBJ1-1
clone size: -
V gene: TRBV6-5
CDR3 protein: CASRHRGITEAFF
CDR3 DNA: TGTGCCAGCAGACACCGGGGTATCACTGAAGCTTTCTTT

D gene: TRBD1
J gene: TRBJ2-7
clone size: -
V gene: TRBV27
CDR3 protein: CASSLSLDRGHEQYF
CDR3 DNA: TGTGCCAGCAGTTTATCTTTGGACAGGGGGCACGAGCAGTACTTC

D gene: TRBD2
J gene: TRBJ2-3
clone size: -
V gene: TRBV11-2
CDR3 protein: CASSLVSGSGGAVDTQYF
CDR3 DNA: TGTGCCAGCAGCTTAGTCAGTGGTAGCGGGGGGGCGGTAGATACGCAGTATTTT

D gene: -
J gene: TRBJ2-7
clone size: -
V gene: TRBV6-5
CDR3 protein: CASSYSVPGYEQYF
CDR3 DNA: TGTGCCAGCAGTTATTCGGTCCCCGGGTACGAGCAGTACTTC

D gene: -
J gene: TRBJ1-1
clone size: once
V gene: TRBV28
CDR3 protein: CASSLFVGTEAFF
CDR3 DNA: TGTGCCAGCAGTTTATTCGTCGGCACTGAAGCTTTCTTT

D gene: -
J gene: TRBJ1-5
clone size: -
V gene: TRBV7-2
CDR3 protein: CASSVQGNQPQHF
CDR3 DNA: TGTGCCAGCAGCGTTCAGGGGAATCAGCCCCAGCATTTT

D gene: -
J gene: TRBJ1-6
clone size: few
V gene: TRBV10-3
CDR3 protein: CAISESGGNSPLHF
CDR3 DNA: TGTGCCATCAGTGAGTCGGGGGGGAATTCACCCCTCCACTTT

D gene: TRBD2
J gene: TRBJ2-1
clone size: -
V gene: TRBV7-2
CDR3 protein: CASSLGVGGRAKLDEQFF
CDR3 DNA: TGTGCCAGCAGCTTAGGAGTTGGCGGGAGGGCCAAATTGGATGAGCAGTTCTTC

D gene: -
J gene: TRBJ2-3
clone size: -
V gene: TRBV7-2
CDR3 protein: CASSLTGELDTQYF
CDR3 DNA: TGTGCCAGCAGCTTAACGGGGGAGTTAGATACGCAGTATTTT

D gene: TRBD2
J gene: TRBJ2-1
clone size: -
V gene: TRBV27
CDR3 protein: CASSTGLGDNEQFF
CDR3 DNA: TGTGCCAGCAGCACGGGACTAGGGGACAATGAGCAGTTCTTC

D gene: TRBD2
J gene: TRBJ2-1
clone size: few
V gene: TRBV4-1
CDR3 protein: CASSLFSGANNEQFF
CDR3 DNA: TGCGCCAGCAGCCTTTTTAGCGGGGCGAACAATGAGCAGTTCTTC

D gene: TRBD1
J gene: TRBJ2-7
clone size: -
V gene: TRBV9
CDR3 protein: CASSPGTGAEQYF
CDR3 DNA: TGTGCCAGCAGCCCCGGGACAGGGGCCGAGCAGTACTTC

D gene: TRBD2
J gene: TRBJ2-5
clone size: -
V gene: TRBV14
CDR3 protein: CASSQTSGGYQETQYF
CDR3 DNA: TGTGCCAGCAGCCAAACTAGCGGGGGGTACCAAGAGACCCAGTACTTC

D gene: -
J gene: TRBJ1-4
clone size: -
V gene: TRBV6-6
CDR3 protein: CASSYNGGREKLFF
CDR3 DNA: TGTGCCAGCAGTTACAACGGGGGACGTGAAAAACTGTTTTTT

D gene: -
J gene: TRBJ1-6
clone size: -
V gene: TRBV5-1
CDR3 protein: CASSLDQGNSPLHF
CDR3 DNA: TGCGCCAGCAGCTTGGACCAGGGGAATTCACCCCTCCACTTT